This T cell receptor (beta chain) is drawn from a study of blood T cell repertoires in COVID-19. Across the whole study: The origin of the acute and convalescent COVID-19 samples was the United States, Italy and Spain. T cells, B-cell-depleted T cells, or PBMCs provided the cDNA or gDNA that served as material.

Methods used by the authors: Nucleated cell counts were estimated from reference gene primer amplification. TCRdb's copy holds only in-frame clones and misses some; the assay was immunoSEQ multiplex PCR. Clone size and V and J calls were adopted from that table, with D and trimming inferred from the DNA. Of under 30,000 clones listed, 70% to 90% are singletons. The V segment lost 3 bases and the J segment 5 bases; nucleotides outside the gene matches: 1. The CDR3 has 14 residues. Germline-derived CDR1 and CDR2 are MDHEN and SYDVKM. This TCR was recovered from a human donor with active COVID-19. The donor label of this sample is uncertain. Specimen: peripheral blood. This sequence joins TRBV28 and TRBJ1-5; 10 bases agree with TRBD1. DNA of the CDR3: TGTGCCAGCAGTTTTGGGACAGGGGATCAGCCCCAGCATTTT. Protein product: CASSFGTGDQPQHF.